This is a list of T cell receptor beta chains from one sample in a study of blood T cell repertoires in COVID-19. The data were produced by immunoSEQ multiplex PCR, yet TCRdb's version contains in-frame clones alone and is incomplete. The sample records about 240,000 clones, about 80% being singletons. Sequenced material: PBMCs or T cells enriched from blood (not recorded which). These receptors all come from a woman in her thirties or forties who had been exposed to COVID-19. Both conserved end residues are part of each CDR3. A D gene is named only where the DNA matches it firmly.

TRBJ2-7,TRBV5-6,14,.,TGTGCCAGCAGCACGAATCCCTCAGGGTACGGGCAGTACTTC,CASSTNPSGYGQYF
TRBJ1-1,TRBV20-1,12,.,TGCAGTGCTAGTCGGCAGCGAACTGAAGCTTTCTTT,CSASRQRTEAFF
TRBJ2-1,TRBV5-6,13,TRBD2,TGTGCCAGCAGCCGCGGGGGGGTAAATGAGCAGTTCTTC,CASSRGGVNEQFF
TRBJ1-6,TRBV27,14,.,TGTGCCAGCAGTTTAGGGCAGCAGAATTCACCCCTCCACTTT,CASSLGQQNSPLHF
TRBJ1-2,TRBV4-1,20,TRBD1,TGCGCCAGCAGCCAGATTATAGCCGGGACAGGGGGTTTTTTTCGGGATGGCTACACCTTC,CASSQIIAGTGGFFRDGYTF
TRBJ2-1,TRBV5-6,15,.,TGTGCCAGCAGCTTGGCTCGCTACTCCTACAATGAGCAGTTCTTC,CASSLARYSYNEQFF
TRBJ2-3,TRBV7-9,13,.,TGTGCCAGCAGCTTCGCCGGTGAGGATACGCAGTATTTT,CASSFAGEDTQYF
TRBJ1-2,TRBV6-6,13,.,TGTGCCAGCAGCCCCGGGACTAACTATGGCTACACCTTC,CASSPGTNYGYTF
TRBJ1-1,TRBV6-6,13,.,TGTGCCAGCGCTCGGGACACCAACACTGAAGCTTTCTTT,CASARDTNTEAFF
TRBJ2-2,TRBV5-4,16,TRBD1,TGTGCCAGCAGCTTGGCCGGGACAGGGGTGCCCGGGGAGCTGTTTTTT,CASSLAGTGVPGELFF
TRBJ2-7,TRBV4-1,13,TRBD2,TGCGCCAGCAGCTCCCGCCGGGAGGGGGAGCAGTACTTC,CASSSRREGEQYF